This entry features one TCR beta chain sequence. The entry originates in a study of blood T cell repertoires in COVID-19. The V gene's germline CDR1 is WNHNN and CDR2 SYGVQD (reference sequence). The CDR3 is 14 residues long. V was trimmed by 0 bases and J by 3 bases, leaving 6 bases between them. Libraries were prepared by immunoSEQ multiplex PCR; TCRdb keeps only in-frame clonotypes and omits some of them. Among roughly 100,000 clones, roughly 86% were seen once, and the ten largest hold 9.9%. This receptor was identified in a man aged 35 to 55 with active or convalescent COVID-19. Sequenced sample: peripheral blood. This chain joins TRBV10-1 and TRBJ1-3; D call uncertain. The CDR3 loop reads CASSESSRGNTIYF. CDR3 sequence (DNA): TGCGCCAGCAGTGAGTCAAGCCGTGGAAACACCATATATTTT.